One sample yielded the 6 T cell receptor beta chains listed below, sequenced in a study of T cells in Graves' hyperthyroidism and ophthalmopathy. What was amplified from RNA transcripts were TCR beta CDR3 regions. The HTBI set primed first-round TCR CDR3 RT-PCR. TCRdb re-derived calls from the multiplex PCR reads in MiXCR, one entry per CDR3 protein. This table holds about 360,000 distinct CDR3 sequences, less than 15% found once. The sample comprised blood. All receptors derive from a woman aged 18-30 years with Graves' hyperthyroidism.

The V and J genes are TRBV4-3 and TRBJ2-1; D might be TRBD1 (7 bases). Germline-derived CDR1 and CDR2 are LGHNA and YSLEER. There are 15 residues in the CDR3. V dropped 4 bases and J dropped 7 bases, with 17 bases sitting between them. In nucleotides, the CDR3 is TGCGCCAGCAGCCTCACCCCCAGGGGGGTGAATGAGCAGTTCTTC. It is translated as CASSLTPRGVNEQFF.

This clonotype has ten or more counts. The V gene is TRBV28, the J gene TRBJ2-2; 10 bases fit TRBD2. This CDR3 has 18 residues. CDR1 and CDR2 from the germline V gene are MDHEN and SYDVKM. J lost 0 bases, V lost 6 bases, and 10 bases had no gene match. The CDR3 bases are TGTGCCAGCAGCCGTGATGTAGCGGGAGGCCCGAACACCGGGGAGCTGTTTTTT. The encoded protein is CASSRDVAGGPNTGELFF.

At least ten counts were recorded for this clonotype. The V call is TRBV7-9, the J call TRBJ2-7, with 7 bases fitting TRBD1. Germline V gene sequence: CDR1 SEHNR, CDR2 FQNEAQ (reference sequence). Trimming took 8 bases from V and 2 from J; bases not matched to a gene: 9. This CDR3 region has 14 residues. In DNA, the CDR3 is TGTGCCAGCGCCCAGAGGGACAGAACCTACGAGCAGTACTTC. Protein: CASAQRDRTYEQYF.

This clonotype was detected many times. Sequence at one end of the junction differs from germline and may be a read error. The V call is TRBV12-3 or TRBV12-4, the J call TRBJ1-5; weak D call: TRBD1 (6 bases). This CDR3 is built from 14 residues. The CDR3 bases are TGTGCCAGCAGTACCCAGGACAGCAGTCAGCCCCAGCATTTT. Its protein product is CASSTQDSSQPQHF.

This clonotype has at least ten counts. J is TRBJ2-1 and V is TRBV6-2 or TRBV6-3, with 7 bases identical to TRBD1. CDR3 length: 14 residues. Trimming took 7 bases from V and 6 from J; bases not matched to a gene: 9. From germline, CDR1 is MNHEY and CDR2 SVGEGT. In nucleotides, the CDR3 is TGTGCCAGCACTCGACAGGGTGGGCTCAATGAGCAGTTCTTC. Amino acid sequence: CASTRQGGLNEQFF.

The chain recombines TRBV20-1 with TRBJ1-5; maybe TRBD1 (6 bases). Per germline, CDR1 DFQATT and CDR2 SNEGSKA (reference sequence). The CDR3 is 14 residues long. Trimming stripped 8 bases from V and 4 bases from J, with 18 bases between. The CDR3 region is CSRPREGGNQPQHF. The CDR3 DNA reads as TGCAGTCGGCCGCGGGAAGGGGGGAATCAGCCCCAGCATTTT.